This T cell receptor beta chain was obtained from a study of control samples from healthy donors and cancer patients. The ends were cut back, 0 bases at V and 6 bases at J, with 11 bases in the middle. CDR1 is LGHNA and CDR2 is YNFKEQ in the germline V gene. The CDR3 extends over 14 amino acids. Method: immunoSEQ multiplex PCR; TCRdb's copy keeps in-frame clones and lacks some. The table has under 200,000 clones, just under 95% seen once. Sequencing was carried out using blood. This TCR was recovered from a middle-aged woman in good health. The chain uses TRBV4-2 and TRBJ1-1, with a tentative D call TRBD1 (5 bases). The CDR3 DNA reads as TGTGCCAGCAGCCAAGAGACAGCCTTACCTGAAGCTTTCTTT. Translated, it gives CASSQETALPEAFF.